Many counts were recorded for the clone carrying this T cell receptor beta chain. The antigen remains unidentified. Diagnoses were established from clinical symptoms, serum thyroxine, TRAb, thyroid ultrasound and orbital computed tomography. Someone took the PBMCs out of less than 11 ml of fresh peripheral blood. The data originate from a study of Graves' ophthalmopathy and Graves' hyperthyroidism. Turning to the study itself: The study drew peripheral blood at initial diagnosis, before any treatment. Study-level points and caveats: In blood appeared most of the expanded thyroid clonotypes whose frequency exceeded 0.001.

V lost 3 bases and J lost 2; bases outside the gene matches: 10. The CDR3 sequence is 17 residues long. The germline V gene encodes CDR1 KGHDR and CDR2 SFDVKD. The authors amplified TCR beta CDR3 regions, and they did so from RNA transcripts for repertoire sequencing. In the first round, RT-PCR was carried out with HTBI primers, and a multiplex PCR formed the second round. MiXCR, applied by TCRdb to the multiplex PCR reads, yields one record per CDR3 protein. The repertoire holds about 390,000 distinct CDR3 sequences, with 15% to 19% as singletons. The source of this sequence is a young woman with stable Graves' hyperthyroidism. Sequencing input: peripheral blood. The genes are TRBV24-1 and TRBJ1-2; 8 bases are a match to TRBD1. The CDR3 DNA sequence: TGTGCCACCAGTGATGCGATCGGACAGGGCCAGAACTATGGCTACACCTTC. It is translated as CATSDAIGQGQNYGYTF.